Presented here are 23 T cell receptor beta chains from one specimen sequenced in a study of blood T cell repertoires in COVID-19. Measured with immunoSEQ multiplex PCR; TCRdb has only the in-frame clones, and not every one. The profile shows roughly 100,000 clones, about 85% of them singletons. Material for sequencing was peripheral blood. These receptor sequences come from a man between 45 and 60 years old in a cohort sampled during active COVID-19.

The rearrangement links TRBV7-2 to TRBJ1-1; tentatively, D is TRBD1 (5 bases). This CDR3 has 13 residues. Trimming removed 6 bases at V and 1 base at J, with 9 bases between. The germline gives CDR1 SGHTA, CDR2 FQGNSA. The CDR3 nucleotides are TGTGCCAGCAGGAAACAGGAGAACACTGAAGCTTTCTTT. The encoded protein is CASRKQENTEAFF.

The genes are TRBV5-6 and TRBJ1-2; no firm D call. Germline-derived CDR1 and CDR2 are SGHDT and YYEEEE. V lost 0 bases and J 3 bases, leaving 12 bases between the germline ends. This CDR3 contains 15 residues. The CDR3: CASSLGTVGDYGYTF. The CDR3 nucleotides read TGTGCCAGCAGCTTGGGAACGGTAGGAGACTATGGCTACACCTTC.

Worth noting for this clone: This sample includes further DNA sequences coding for the same CDR3. The chain carries TRBV19 and TRBJ2-5, with TRBD2 matching 7 bases. The CDR3 runs to 13 residues. Germline trimming cut 6 bases from V and 4 bases from J; bases unmatched to any gene: 5. CDR1 LNHDA and CDR2 SQIVND come from the germline V gene (reference sequence). The CDR3: CASSISGVETQYF. The CDR3 bases are TGTGCCAGTAGCATAAGCGGGGTAGAGACCCAGTACTTC.

V usage is TRBV6-4 and J usage is TRBJ2-2; TRBD2 matches 8 bases. The V and J ends lost 5 bases and 4 bases, in that order; junction bases with no gene match: 6. Germline V gene data show CDR1 as MRHNA and CDR2 as SNTAGT. The CDR3 runs 15 residues. CDR3 nucleotide sequence: TGTGCCAGCAGTACCGGGGGGGCCGGCACCGGGGAGCTGTTTTTT. Protein product: CASSTGGAGTGELFF.

The chain carries TRBV5-4 and TRBJ2-3, with 7 bases aligning to TRBD2. CDR1 and CDR2 (germline): SGHNT, YYREEE (reference sequence). The CDR3 runs to 13 residues. V was pared by 3 bases and J by 5 bases, with 3 bases of the junction left unmatched. The chain's CDR3 is CASSSRGEDTQYF. Here the CDR3 DNA reads TGTGCCAGCAGCTCCCGGGGGGAAGATACGCAGTATTTT.

This clone turned up a few times. The chain employs TRBV6-5 and TRBJ1-1, with no clear D. CDR1 is MNHEY and CDR2 is SVGAGI in the germline V gene. The V end was cut by 5 bases, the J end by 1 base, with 8 bases between. This CDR3 has 13 amino acids. The CDR3 DNA sequence: TGTGCCAGCAGTATCGTTCGGAACACTGAAGCTTTCTTT. Encoded protein: CASSIVRNTEAFF.

The rearrangement uses TRBV3-1 (or the pseudogene TRBV3-2) and TRBJ1-2; no clear D. Deletions cut 1 base from V and 7 bases from J, with 16 bases between. There are 15 residues in the CDR3. The V gene's germline CDR1 is LGHDT and CDR2 YNNKEL (reference sequence). The CDR3: CASSQGIEGLGGYTF. CDR3 bases: TGTGCCAGCAGCCAAGGGATAGAGGGATTAGGTGGCTACACCTTC.

The CDR3 DNA follows: TGTGCCAGCAGCACTACCGCCCATAGCGGGGGGCTCCAAGAGACCCAGTACTTC. Protein product: CASSTTAHSGGLQETQYF. The chain uses TRBV13 and TRBJ2-5; TRBD2 aligns across 10 bases. Germline V gene lookup returns CDR1 PRHDT and CDR2 FYEKMQ (reference sequence). The trim removed 5 bases at V and 1 base at J, leaving 13 bases unmatched. This CDR3 is built from 18 residues.

The chain employs TRBV2 and TRBJ2-5; 9 bases align to TRBD2. Germline CDR1 and CDR2: SNHLY and FYNNEI. The V and J ends lost 7 bases and 2 bases, in that order; junction bases with no gene match: 8. This CDR3 region has 15 residues. The CDR3 reads CASKAASGIQETQYF. In nucleotides, the CDR3 is TGTGCCAGCAAGGCGGCTAGCGGGATACAAGAGACCCAGTACTTC. Looking up the rest from reference TRBV2 and TRBJ2-5 gives the full variable domain: EPEVTQTPSHQVTQMGQEVILRCVPISNHLYFYWYRQILGQKVEFLVSFYNNEISEKSEIFDDQFSVERPDGSNFTLKIRSTKLEDSAMYFCASKAASGIQETQYFGPGTRLLVL.

This chain joins TRBV9 and TRBJ1-3, with 7 positions matching TRBD1. V shed 0 bases and J 4 bases; nucleotides not matched to a gene: 7. CDR1 and CDR2 (germline): SGDLS, YYNGEE. CDR3 length: 16 amino acids. The CDR3 region has the DNA TGTGCCAGCAGCGTAGTAAGTGACAGGGCGGGAAACACCATATATTTT. Residues: CASSVVSDRAGNTIYF.

This chain connects TRBV6-2 or TRBV6-3 to TRBJ1-3; D unresolved. V lost 4 bases and J lost 0, with 10 bases in between. Germline V gene sequence: CDR1 MNHEY, CDR2 SVGEGT. CDR3 size: 15 residues. The CDR3 DNA is TGTGCCAGCAGTTCCGACTTATACTCTGGAAACACCATATATTTT. Translating it yields CASSSDLYSGNTIYF.

This chain uses TRBV28 with TRBJ1-6; 10 bases agree with TRBD1. The CDR3 is made up of 16 amino acids. V lost 2 bases to trimming and J lost 9 bases; unmatched junction nucleotides: 7. Germline loops: CDR1 MDHEN, CDR2 SYDVKM. CDR3 nucleotide sequence: TGTGCCAGCAGTTTAACCCGGACAGGGGGGGTTTCACCCCTCCACTTT. Translating it yields CASSLTRTGGVSPLHF.

This chain joins TRBV7-9 and TRBJ2-3; 13 positions agree with TRBD2. The V and J ends lost 3 bases and 3 bases, in that order; junction bases with no gene match: 0. The CDR3 sequence is 15 residues long. Per the germline V gene, CDR1 is SEHNR and CDR2 is FQNEAQ (reference sequence). CDR3 nucleotides: TGTGCCAGCAGCTTGACTAGCGGGGGGACAGATACGCAGTATTTT. This codes for CASSLTSGGTDTQYF.

This clone was seen only once. The chain is built from TRBV25-1 and TRBJ2-1; 15 bases are shared with TRBD2. Trimming at V came to 4 bases and at J to 10 bases, leaving 2 bases not matched to a gene. CDR1 is MGHDK, CDR2 SYGVNS, per germline. This CDR3 is built from 14 residues. CDR3 loop: CASSGTSGGAEQFF. The CDR3 region has the DNA TGTGCCAGCAGTGGGACTAGCGGGGGGGCAGAGCAGTTCTTC.

The rearrangement joins TRBV4-2 to TRBJ1-3; the D is unclear. Germline V CDR1 and CDR2: LGHNA, YNFKEQ. The CDR3 sequence is 14 residues long. V gave up 5 bases and J gave up 0 bases, with 8 bases separating them. The chain's CDR3 is CASSETGSGNTIYF. The DNA for the CDR3 is TGTGCCAGCAGCGAGACGGGCTCTGGAAACACCATATATTTT.

The V gene is TRBV19, the J gene TRBJ2-1; 7 bases align to TRBD1. CDR1 and CDR2 from the germline V gene are LNHDA and SQIVND (reference sequence). The CDR3 totals 14 residues. The V segment lost 4 bases and the J segment 6 bases; nucleotides outside the gene matches: 6. CDR3 sequence (DNA): TGTGCCAGTAGTAGAAAGACAGGGTTCAATGAGCAGTTCTTC. Translation: CASSRKTGFNEQFF.

This chain connects TRBV19 to TRBJ2-7; 12 bases match TRBD2. The length of the CDR3 is 15 residues. Germline trimming cut 4 bases from V and 3 bases from J; bases unmatched to any gene: 4. The germline CDR1 and CDR2 sequences are LNHDA and SQIVND (reference sequence). This CDR3 is CASSKLAGGYYEQYF. In DNA form, the CDR3 reads TGTGCCAGTAGTAAACTAGCGGGGGGTTACTACGAGCAGTACTTC.

For this clone: At one end, the junction sequence differs from germline, possibly due to a read error. V and J are TRBV7-7 and TRBJ2-5; TRBD1 agrees at 9 bases. The CDR3 is 17 residues long. Germline CDR1 SSHAT, CDR2 FNYEAQ (reference sequence). The CDR3 nucleotides read TGTGCTAGCAGCTTAGCAGGGACAGGGAGGCTCGCAGAGACCCAGTACTTC. Protein sequence: CASSLAGTGRLAETQYF.

V and J are TRBV27 and TRBJ2-3, with D tentatively TRBD2 (5 bases). V lost 6 bases, J lost 0 bases, and 10 bases lay in between. The CDR3 spans 14 residues. The germline gives CDR1 MNHEY, CDR2 SMNVEV (reference sequence). The CDR3 region has the DNA TGTGCCAGCAGCCGACTACCAAGCACAGATACGCAGTATTTT. Protein: CASSRLPSTDTQYF.

This clone was observed a handful of times. This chain connects TRBV19 to TRBJ2-1; 8 bases fit TRBD2. The CDR3 totals 15 residues. Trimming cost V 0 bases and J 3 bases; bases outside gene matches: 1. Germline V CDR1 and CDR2: LNHDA, SQIVND (reference sequence). The CDR3 here is CASSIDAGGYNEQFF. The CDR3 nucleotides are TGTGCCAGTAGTATAGACGCGGGGGGCTACAATGAGCAGTTCTTC.

The chain is built from TRBV27 and TRBJ2-3, with TRBD1 matching over 9 bases. This CDR3 has 14 amino acids. Germline V gene lookup returns CDR1 MNHEY and CDR2 SMNVEV (reference sequence). V lost 5 bases to trimming and J lost 4 bases; unmatched junction nucleotides: 4. CDR3 protein: CASSRRTGADTQYF. CDR3 sequence (DNA): TGTGCCAGCAGTCGTAGGACAGGGGCAGATACGCAGTATTTT.

This clone was observed once. J is TRBJ1-2 and V is TRBV18, with 7 bases lining up with TRBD1. The trim removed 6 bases at V and 4 bases at J, leaving 8 bases unmatched. The CDR3 totals 14 residues. Per the germline V gene, CDR1 is KGHSH and CDR2 is LQKENI. The CDR3 loop is CASSPGTELYGYTF. CDR3 bases: TGTGCCAGCTCTCCCGGGACAGAGCTCTATGGCTACACCTTC.

This chain uses TRBV4-1 with TRBJ1-1; D not certain. Trimming pared 1 base from V and 4 bases from J, leaving 10 bases between. The CDR3 runs 14 residues. From germline, CDR1 is MGHRA and CDR2 YSYEKL. The CDR3 DNA follows: TGCGCCAGCAGCCAAGGGGAGGTGAGCACTGAAGCTTTCTTT. This codes for CASSQGEVSTEAFF.